The clone carrying this TCR beta chain occurred a few times. The target antigen is unknown. This sample also contains other DNA sequences that code for the same CDR3. Germline V CDR1 and CDR2: LNHDA, SQIVND (reference sequence). CDR3 length: 14 amino acids. Trimming cost V 1 base and J 2 bases; bases outside gene matches: 0. The sample comes from a study of cytomegalovirus exposure and HLA in healthy donors. Whole-study context: Samples from HLA-typed donors yielded about 85 million unique TCRs in an early data release.

Study-level results: Most subjects had HLA-A and HLA-B alleles reportedly predicted accurately by TCR beta sequences. Listed as cytomegalovirus-associated were over 150 TCR beta chains.

PCR amplification relied on 60 Vbeta primers (plus 13 Jbeta primers). In the authors' workflow: Later reanalysis found around 80 million unique TCR beta chains, some 10 million of them shared. Produced via immunoSEQ multiplex PCR; TCRdb's table is partial and in-frame only. Clonal size and the V and J genes are those of that table, whereas D and trimming came from the DNA. The profile shows about 190,000 clones, 81% of them singletons. Input material: PBMCs. The TCR sequence derives from a man in his late teens or twenties in good health and CMV-seronegative. The genes are TRBV19 and TRBJ2-7; 9 bases line up with TRBD1. The CDR3: CASSIGQGAYEQYF. As DNA, the CDR3 is TGTGCCAGTAGTATAGGACAGGGGGCCTACGAGCAGTACTTC.